This TCR beta chain appears in the sequencing data of a study of cytotoxic CD8 clonotypes in ibrutinib-treated CLL. The overall study: Complete response was seen in 2 patients and partial in approximately 25; around twelve progressed and 14 stayed remitted after a median roughly 65 months.

Looked up from germline, CDR1 is SGHRS and CDR2 is YFSETQ. J gave up 5 bases and V 1 base, and 6 bases lay outside the gene matches. This CDR3 has 16 amino acids. Researchers set a sequencing depth target of 1 in 200,000 to 1 in 1 million T cells. Method: immunoSEQ multiplex PCR; TCRdb's copy keeps in-frame clones and lacks some. The profile shows about 68,000 clones, about two thirds of them singletons. The specimen was PBMCs, collected after 12 months of ibrutinib treatment. This clonotype was obtained from a human donor with chronic lymphocytic leukemia. J is TRBJ2-2 and V is TRBV5-1; 9 bases line up with TRBD2. The CDR3: CASSLLSGGRTGELFF. The CDR3 DNA follows: TGCGCCAGCAGCTTGCTGAGCGGGGGGAGGACCGGGGAGCTGTTTTTT. Drawing the rest from reference TRBV5-1 and TRBJ2-2, the complete variable domain is KAGVTQTPRYLIKTRGQQVTLSCSPISGHRSVSWYQQTPGQGLQFLFEYFSETQRNKGNFPGRFSGRQFSNSRSEMNVSTLELGDSALYLCASSLLSGGRTGELFFGEGSRLTVL.